This T cell receptor beta chain was sequenced during a study of cytomegalovirus exposure and HLA in healthy donors. For the study at large: Out of fewer than 500 genotyped donors, about 81% belonged to the Caucasian-associated ancestry cluster. Broader study findings: Specificity for CMV antigens was confirmed in vitro for three of the CMV-associated chains.

PCR employed 60 Vbeta and 13 Jbeta primers. The assay was immunoSEQ multiplex PCR, and TCRdb's table has in-frame clones only and misses some. Of around 150,000 clones listed, around 80% are singletons. Concerning this clone itself: Its antigen is still unknown.

Donors counted as nominally healthy when sampled, yet unrecorded immune exposures were likely. Germline values: CDR1 MNHNS, CDR2 SASEGT. The CDR3 length is 14 residues. The V end lost 6 bases, the J end lost 7 bases, and 13 bases lay between the germline ends. The chain has TRBV6-1 and TRBJ1-6; D is possibly TRBD1 (5 bases). The specimen was PBMCs. The TCR originated in a man aged 25 to 40 in good health. Here the CDR3 DNA reads TGTGCCAGCAGCAGGGAAGCCCTCAATTCACCCCTCCACTTT. Residues: CASSREALNSPLHF.